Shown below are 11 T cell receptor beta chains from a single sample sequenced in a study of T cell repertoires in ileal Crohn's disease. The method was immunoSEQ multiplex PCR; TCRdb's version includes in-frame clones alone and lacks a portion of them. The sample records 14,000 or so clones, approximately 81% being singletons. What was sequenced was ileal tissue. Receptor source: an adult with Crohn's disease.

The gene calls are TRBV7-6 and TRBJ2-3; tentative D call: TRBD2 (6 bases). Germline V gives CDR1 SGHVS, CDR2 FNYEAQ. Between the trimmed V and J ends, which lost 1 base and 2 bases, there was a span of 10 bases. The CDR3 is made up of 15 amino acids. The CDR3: CASSLGAGPTDTQYF. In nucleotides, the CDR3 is TGTGCCAGCAGCTTAGGAGCGGGTCCCACAGATACGCAGTATTTT.

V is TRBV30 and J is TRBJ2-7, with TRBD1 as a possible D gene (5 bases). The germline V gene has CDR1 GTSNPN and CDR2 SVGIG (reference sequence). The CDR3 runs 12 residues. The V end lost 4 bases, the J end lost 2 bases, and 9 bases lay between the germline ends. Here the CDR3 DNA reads TGTGCCTGGAACAGGTTCGCCTACGAGCAGTACTTC. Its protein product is CAWNRFAYEQYF.

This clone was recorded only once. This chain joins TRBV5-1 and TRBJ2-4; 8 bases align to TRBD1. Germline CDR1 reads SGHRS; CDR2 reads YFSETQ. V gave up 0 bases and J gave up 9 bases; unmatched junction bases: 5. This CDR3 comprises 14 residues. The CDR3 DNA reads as TGCGCCAGCAGCTTGGCCAGGGGGCAAGGCATTCAGTACTTC. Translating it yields CASSLARGQGIQYF.

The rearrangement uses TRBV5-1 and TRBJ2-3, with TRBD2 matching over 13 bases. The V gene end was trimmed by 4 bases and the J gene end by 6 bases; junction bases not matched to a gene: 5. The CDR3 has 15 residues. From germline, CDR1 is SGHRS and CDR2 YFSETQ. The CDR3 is CASSDGLAGADTQYF. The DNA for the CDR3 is TGCGCCAGCAGCGACGGACTAGCGGGAGCGGATACGCAGTATTTT.

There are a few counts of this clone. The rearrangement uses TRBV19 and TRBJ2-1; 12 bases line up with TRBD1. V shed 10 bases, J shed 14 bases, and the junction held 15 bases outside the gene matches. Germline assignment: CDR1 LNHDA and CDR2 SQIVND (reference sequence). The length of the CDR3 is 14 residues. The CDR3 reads CATNSGTGGAGEFF. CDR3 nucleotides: TGTGCCACTAATTCCGGGACAGGGGGCGCCGGGGAGTTCTTC.

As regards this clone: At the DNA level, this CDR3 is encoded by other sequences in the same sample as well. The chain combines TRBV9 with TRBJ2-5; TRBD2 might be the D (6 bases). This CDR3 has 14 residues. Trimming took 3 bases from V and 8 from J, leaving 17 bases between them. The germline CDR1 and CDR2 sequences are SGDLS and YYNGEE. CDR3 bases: TGTGCCAGCAGCGCAGGACTATTCGTGGAAACCCAGTACTTC. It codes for CASSAGLFVETQYF.

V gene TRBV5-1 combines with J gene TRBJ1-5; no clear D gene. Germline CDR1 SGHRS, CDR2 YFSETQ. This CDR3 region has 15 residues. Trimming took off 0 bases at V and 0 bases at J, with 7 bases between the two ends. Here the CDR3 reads CASSLGGISNQPQHF. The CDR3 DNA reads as TGCGCCAGCAGCTTGGGCGGGATTAGCAATCAGCCCCAGCATTTT.

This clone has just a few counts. This CDR3 is CASSITGGNQPQHF. DNA for the CDR3: TGTGCCAGCAGTATAACAGGGGGCAATCAGCCCCAGCATTTT. This chain connects TRBV27 to TRBJ1-5; TRBD1 agrees at 7 bases. V shed 5 bases and J 2 bases; nucleotides not matched to a gene: 3. The CDR3 has 14 amino acids. Germline CDR1 MNHEY, CDR2 SMNVEV (reference sequence).

The CDR3 DNA reads TGTGCCAGCAGCGGACAGGGGTACTACGAGCAGTACTTC. It specifies CASSGQGYYEQYF. The chain couples TRBV6-5 to TRBJ2-7; 9 nucleotides match TRBD1. After removal of 6 bases from V and 3 bases from J, the junction contained 3 bases not matched to a gene. The germline CDR1 and CDR2 sequences are MNHEY and SVGAGI. The CDR3 spans 13 residues.

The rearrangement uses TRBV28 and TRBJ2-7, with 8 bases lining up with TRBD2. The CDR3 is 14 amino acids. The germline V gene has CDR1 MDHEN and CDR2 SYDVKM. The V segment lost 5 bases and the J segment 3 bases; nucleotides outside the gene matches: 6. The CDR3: CASSLYGTSYEQYF. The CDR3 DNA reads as TGTGCCAGCAGTCTCTACGGGACTAGCTACGAGCAGTACTTC.

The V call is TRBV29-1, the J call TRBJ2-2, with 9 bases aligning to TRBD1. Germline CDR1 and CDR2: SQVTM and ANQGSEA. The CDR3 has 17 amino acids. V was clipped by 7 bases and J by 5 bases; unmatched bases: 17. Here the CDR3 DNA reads TGCAGCGCTGCTTTGGCTACCGGGACAGGGAGGACCGGGGAGCTGTTTTTT. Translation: CSAALATGTGRTGELFF.